A selection of T cell receptor beta chains follows, all from one sample in a study of glioma-infiltrating T cells after dendritic cell vaccination. The data were produced by immunoSEQ multiplex PCR, yet TCRdb's version contains in-frame clones alone and is incomplete. In the table there are 90,000 or so clones, 81% of which are singletons. The input for sequencing was blood, taken after dendritic cell vaccination. These receptors all stem from a human donor with glioblastoma. Both conserved end residues are part of each CDR3. The order of the fields is D gene, V gene, clone size, J gene, CDR3 DNA, CDR3 protein. A D gene is named only where the DNA matches it firmly. The listing skips clone size in some rows; elsewhere it reads once, few, many or a size class.

D: -
V: TRBV5-1
size: -
J: TRBJ2-3
DNA: TGCGCCAGCAGCTCGGATCTCGGCGGGGTCACAGATACGCAGTATTTT
CDR3: CASSSDLGGVTDTQYF

D: -
V: TRBV28
size: -
J: TRBJ1-2
DNA: TGTGCCAGCAGAACCTCCTCCGGGAATAGCTATGGCTACACCTTC
CDR3: CASRTSSGNSYGYTF

D: -
V: TRBV18
size: -
J: TRBJ2-3
DNA: TGTGCCAGCTCACTACCACAGGACACAGATACGCAGTATTTT
CDR3: CASSLPQDTDTQYF

D: -
V: TRBV7-2
size: once
J: TRBJ1-4
DNA: TGTGCCAGCAGCTTAGCTGGGGCGGATGAAAAACTGTTTTTT
CDR3: CASSLAGADEKLFF

D: -
V: TRBV7-2
size: -
J: TRBJ2-7
DNA: TGTGCCAGCAGCTTAGTAGAATACGAGCAGTACTTC
CDR3: CASSLVEYEQYF

D: -
V: TRBV7-2
size: -
J: TRBJ2-2
DNA: TGTGCCAGCAGGTCTACGTCATCGATCACCGGGGAGCTGTTTTTT
CDR3: CASRSTSSITGELFF

D: -
V: TRBV9
size: -
J: TRBJ1-2
DNA: TGTGCCAGCAGCGTAGAACCGGGGAACTATGGCTACACCTTC
CDR3: CASSVEPGNYGYTF

D: -
V: TRBV6-5
size: few
J: TRBJ2-5
DNA: TGTGCCAGCAGTAGACAGGAAAAAGAGACCCAGTACTTC
CDR3: CASSRQEKETQYF

D: TRBD2
V: TRBV6-5
size: few
J: TRBJ2-1
DNA: TGTGCCAGCAGATTGACTAGCGGGAGTACCAATGAGCAGTTCTTC
CDR3: CASRLTSGSTNEQFF

D: -
V: TRBV6-1
size: -
J: TRBJ1-1
DNA: TGTGCCAGCAGGGACATTGAAGCTTTCTTT
CDR3: CASRDIEAFF

D: -
V: TRBV1
size: few
J: TRBJ1-6
DNA: TGCACCAGCAGCCAGTCAAGTGGCAGGTCCGTCTCCCTCCACTTT
CDR3: CTSSQSSGRSVSLHF

D: TRBD2
V: TRBV5-1
size: -
J: TRBJ2-5
DNA: TGCGCCAGCAGCTTGTGGGCTAGCGGGGGAGAGACCCAGTACTTC
CDR3: CASSLWASGGETQYF

D: TRBD2
V: TRBV18
size: -
J: TRBJ2-7
DNA: TGTGCCAGCTCACCACTAGCGGGGGGGCCTTTGATATACGAGCAGTACTTC
CDR3: CASSPLAGGPLIYEQYF

D: TRBD1
V: TRBV28
size: -
J: TRBJ1-4
DNA: TGTGCCAGCAGTTTACCGGGACAGATGAATGAAAAACTGTTTTTT
CDR3: CASSLPGQMNEKLFF

D: TRBD2
V: TRBV6-5
size: few
J: TRBJ2-5
DNA: TGTGCCAGCAGAGGAGCGGGGTACCAAGAGACCCAGTACTTC
CDR3: CASRGAGYQETQYF

D: TRBD2
V: TRBV30
size: -
J: TRBJ2-1
DNA: TGTGCCTGGAGAGGCCTAGCGGGAGTCGGTGAGCAGTTCTTC
CDR3: CAWRGLAGVGEQFF

D: -
V: TRBV6-6
size: few
J: TRBJ1-2
DNA: TGTGCCAGCAGTTACTCGAGAGGGAAGGAGAGCTATGGCTACACCTTC
CDR3: CASSYSRGKESYGYTF

D: -
V: TRBV11-2
size: -
J: TRBJ2-7
DNA: TGTGCCAGCAGCTTAGACAGGGATGTTTGGCACGAGCAGTACTTC
CDR3: CASSLDRDVWHEQYF

D: -
V: TRBV10-3
size: -
J: TRBJ2-7
DNA: TGTGCCATCAGTGAAGAACCGGGCTACGAGCAGTACTTC
CDR3: CAISEEPGYEQYF

D: TRBD1
V: TRBV6-5
size: -
J: TRBJ2-1
DNA: TGTGCCAGCAGTCGCGGGACAGGGCTCTACAATGAGCAGTTCTTC
CDR3: CASSRGTGLYNEQFF